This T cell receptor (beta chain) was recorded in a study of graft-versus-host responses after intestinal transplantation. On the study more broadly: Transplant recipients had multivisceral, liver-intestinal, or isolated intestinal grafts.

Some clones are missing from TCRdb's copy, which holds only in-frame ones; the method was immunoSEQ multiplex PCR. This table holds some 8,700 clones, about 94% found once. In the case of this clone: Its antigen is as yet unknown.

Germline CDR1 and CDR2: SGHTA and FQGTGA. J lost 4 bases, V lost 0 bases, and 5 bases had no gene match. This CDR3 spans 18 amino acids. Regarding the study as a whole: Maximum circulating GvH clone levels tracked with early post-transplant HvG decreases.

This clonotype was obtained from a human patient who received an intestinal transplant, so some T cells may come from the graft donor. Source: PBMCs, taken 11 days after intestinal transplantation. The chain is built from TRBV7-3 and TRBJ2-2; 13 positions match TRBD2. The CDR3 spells CASSLTGLAGDSTGELFF. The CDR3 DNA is TGTGCCAGCAGCTTAACCGGACTAGCGGGAGATAGCACCGGGGAGCTGTTTTTT. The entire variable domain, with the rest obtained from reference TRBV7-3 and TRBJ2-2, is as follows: GAGVSQTPSNKVTEKGKYVELRCDPISGHTALYWYRQSLGQGPEFLIYFQGTGAADDSGLPNDRFFAVRPEGSVSTLKIQRTERGDSAVYLCASSLTGLAGDSTGELFFGEGSRLTVL.